These T cell receptor beta chains were read from a single sample in a study of shared clonotypes between healthy human individuals. Sequencing used immunoSEQ multiplex PCR; TCRdb keeps in-frame clones, though not all of them. Of 2,500,000 or so clones in the sample, around 90% were seen once. Sequencing used naive CD4+ T cells from PBMCs. These receptors were collected from a man aged 18 to 30 in good health. Some clones in this sample may be carry-over from other donors' samples. Both conserved end residues are trimmed from each CDR3.

>TRBV28|14
ASSPSPGTANTEAF
>TRBV25-1|13
ASSTGEWDNSPLH
>TRBV15|20
ATSRYPLYSDRDSSGANVLT
>TRBV6-6|12
ASSYRRESYEQY
>TRBV7-2|12
ASSLAAGNEKLF
>TRBV4-2|16
ASSQLPDSPYSQETQY
>TRBV29-1|11
SVDGSGITEAF
>TRBV18|13
ASSPGTGDKETQY
>TRBV5-4|14
ASREKQVSSNEKLF
>TRBV5-1|11
ASRTGPNYGYT
>TRBV28|13
ASATSGSRTDTQY
>TRBV4-2|14
ASRPAFSAGEYIQY
>TRBV10-1|13
ASSDPTGTLGEQY
>TRBV6-5|12
ASSQLGHSYEQY
>TRBV7-9|12
ASSLEGGGTEAF
>TRBV4-3|14
ASSQGPPEANEKLF
>TRBV6-5|13
ASSYRGWSSYEQY
>TRBV5-1|11
ASSLVGYNEQF
>TRBV19|11
ASSIGPNTEAF
>TRBV2|13
ASRLQESDNQPQH
>TRBV5-6|12
ASSGAGVGNTIY
>TRBV5-1|12
ASSLGQGRYGYT
>TRBV28|15
ASSLWVRGRGANVLT
>TRBV19|14
ASSRLPGATNEKLF
>TRBV28|13
ASSFQRTANEKLF
>TRBV7-9|9
ASSSFWEAF
>TRBV5-1|11
ASSLGIQETQY
>TRBV19|12
ASSITRNSYEQY
>TRBV5-1|15
ASSFQGSPNSGNTIY
>TRBV19|12
ASRHIQGGGEQY
>TRBV19|12
ASSTGQIQETQY
>TRBV7-2|11
ASSSDRVETQY
>TRBV18|13
ASSQRPGTAYEQY
>TRBV2|12
ASGPEGGAAEAF
>TRBV6-1|10
ASSEVNTEAF
>TRBV27|12
ASSRQGLTDTQY
>TRBV7-3|12
ASSSGSSTDTQY
>TRBV5-1|14
ASSFLTGAGANVLT
>TRBV28|12
ASSSPGSSDEQF
>TRBV4-1|14
ASSQGPGGPDTGQY
>TRBV4-1|12
ASSQETGANVLT
>TRBV4-3|13
ASSQDRRENQPQH